This T cell receptor beta chain comes out of a study of cytomegalovirus exposure and HLA in healthy donors. Overall study context: Some 180 million T cells yielded around 120 million unique TCR beta sequences in earlier analysis.

V gave up 0 bases and J gave up 3 bases, with 10 bases separating them. The germline CDR1 and CDR2 sequences are SGHRS and YFSETQ. The CDR3 has 16 residues. Primers for the PCR totalled 60 Vbeta and 13 Jbeta. Method: immunoSEQ multiplex PCR; TCRdb's copy keeps in-frame clones and lacks some. The sample shows around 40,000 clones, approximately 90% of them seen only once. This chain links TRBV5-1 with TRBJ2-6, with TRBD2 as a possible D gene (7 bases). The clonotype was recovered from a woman in her 40s in good health and CMV-seropositive. Sequencing was carried out using PBMCs. This chain's CDR3 is CASSLAGGRGANVLTF. DNA of the CDR3: TGCGCCAGCAGCTTGGCCGGGGGGCGTGGGGCCAACGTCCTGACTTTC. Full variable domain (rest looked up from reference TRBV5-1 and TRBJ2-6): KAGVTQTPRYLIKTRGQQVTLSCSPISGHRSVSWYQQTPGQGLQFLFEYFSETQRNKGNFPGRFSGRQFSNSRSEMNVSTLELGDSALYLCASSLAGGRGANVLTFGAGSRLTVL.